This T cell receptor (beta chain) stems from a study of blood T cell repertoires in COVID-19. Study background: There were acute and convalescent COVID-19 samples, and they came from the United States, Italy and Spain. Sample material is recorded as cDNA or gDNA derived from T cells, B-cell-depleted T cells, or PBMCs.

As handled by the study authors: Cell counts per sample came from amplifying reference gene primers. TCRdb's table, derived via immunoSEQ multiplex PCR, lists solely in-frame clones and lacks some. Clone size and the V and J calls come from that table; the DNA yielded D and trimming. The profile covers around 200,000 clones, with more than 75% appearing a single time and around 2.3% taken by the ten largest. The trim removed 6 bases at V and 4 bases at J, leaving 5 bases unmatched. The CDR3 length is 14 residues. Germline assignment: CDR1 KGHSH and CDR2 LQKENI. Sequences were obtained from peripheral blood. The TCR was taken from a man aged 35 to 55 with active or convalescent COVID-19. The rearrangement links TRBV18 to TRBJ2-2; TRBD1 matches at 7 bases. The DNA for the CDR3 is TGTGCCAGCTCGACACGACAGGGCACCGGGGAGCTGTTTTTT. The encoded protein is CASSTRQGTGELFF. The full variable domain, in which reference TRBV18 and TRBJ2-2 provide the parts outside the CDR3, is NAGVMQNPRHLVRRRGQEARLRCSPMKGHSHVYWYRQLPEEGLKFMVYLQKENIIDESGMPKERFSAEFPKEGPSILRIQQVVRGDSAAYFCASSTRQGTGELFFGEGSRLTVL.